This T cell receptor beta chain emerged from a study of Ad26.COV2.S vaccination and SARS-CoV-2 variants. About the research overall: The Ad26.COV2.S arm of the COV1001 trial was where the donor was placed. Doses of Ad26.COV2.S were injected into muscle once or twice, 56 days apart.

The CDR3 totals 16 residues. With 7 bases removed from V and 3 bases from J, the gap between germline ends came to 22 bases. Germline CDR1 and CDR2: MDHEN and SYDVKM. Here immunoSEQ multiplex PCR was the method, and the copy in TCRdb shows in-frame clones only, minus some. Found here are approximately 480,000 clones, around 85% of them singletons; the top ten hold around 13%. Stated treatment: 15 to 20 received Ad26.COV2.S at low or high dose, single or two shots; 5 received placebo; per-sample allocation not given. The investigators took samples on day 63 after the first vaccine or placebo injection.

The genes are TRBV28 and TRBJ2-7, with D perhaps matching TRBD1 (5 bases). The clonotype originates from a person aged 18-65 years who received the Ad26.COV2.S COVID-19 vaccine or a placebo. The material sequenced was peripheral blood, taken in a trial of Ad26.COV2.S vaccine versus placebo. The CDR3 here is CASTLSLGPGHYEQYF. The CDR3 region has the DNA TGTGCCAGCACCCTGTCTCTTGGGCCAGGGCACTACGAGCAGTACTTC.